Given below is one T cell receptor (beta chain) in context. This clonotype has a count of ten or more. Its specific antigen is unknown. The sample holds no much larger clone one base away, and base qualities are not on file. The sample comes from a study of regulatory T cells in long-lasting Graves disease (dated by TCRdb to the early 2020s). General notes on the study: Persistent Graves' disease was defined as antithyroid drug treatment for over 5 years with persistently positive TSH receptor autoantibodies. On average, persistent Graves' disease patients in the clinical cohort had been on antithyroid drugs for about 9.7 years. A total of roughly 33 samples were covered by TCR sequencing, comprising approximately 13 persistent and around 20 newly diagnosed Graves' disease patients. Patients with persistent Graves' disease were compared with patients with newly diagnosed Graves' disease using TCR sequencing and RNA sequencing of peripheral blood. The study took place in China and was registered as a clinical trial.

V is cut by 0 bases and J by 5 bases, and the space between the germline ends is 13 bases. From the cysteine up to the phenylalanine, the CDR3 has a length of 15 residues. This entry keeps only the CDR3 DNA: 45 bases, framed from base 1. Per the germline V gene (reference sequence), LNHNV is the CDR1 and YYDKDF is the CDR2. The time point label corresponds to: persistent/refractory GD, antithyroid drugs over 5 years with positive TRAb. RNA was extracted from PBMCs in TRIzol for both TCR sequencing and RNA sequencing. The diagnosis of Graves' disease followed American Thyroid Association guidelines. Patients were recruited from an endocrinology department in Xi'an, China. From each patient, around 8.3 milliliters of peripheral blood was collected into an EDTA anticoagulant tube. Ficoll Paque Plus density gradient separation was used to isolate PBMCs, and no further T cell sorting was performed. An Agilent 2100 Bioanalyzer and agarose gel were used to assess RNA quality, and a NanoDrop 2000 was used to measure RNA concentration.

What the research found in general, with its limitations: More public clonotypes were shared among persistent patients (around 3,000) than among newly diagnosed patients (roughly 1,000). The small sample size was acknowledged by the authors as a limitation that may reduce accuracy. Only the TCR beta chain was sequenced and analyzed. TRBV28, TRBJ1-2 and TRBJ2-5 were preferentially used in persistent disease, while TRBV20-1 and TRBJ2-1 were favored in newly diagnosed disease. Compared with newly diagnosed patients, patients with persistent Graves' disease had lower TCR Shannon entropy and fewer highly expanded clones, which suggests clonal expansion. Only peripheral blood was studied, because thyroid tissue, the primary lesion, was inaccessible.

Preparation of the library involved multiplex PCR. Data came from an Illumina HiSeq 4000. iRepertoire HTBI primers and Arm-PCR amplification of CDR3 regions were used to construct TCR beta libraries. Before sequencing, the PCR products went through gel purification. The original pipeline was this. A total of 62 TRBV and more than twelve TRBJ segments were identified across samples and were used for gene usage analysis of CDR3 amino acid clonotypes. COPE and FqMerger were used to merge filtered high-quality paired reads into contigs. BLAST was used to align contigs to IMGT TRBV, TRBD and TRBJ reference genes, and CDR3 was defined according to IMGT. Any clonotype with a frequency above 0.1% was counted as a highly expanded clone. Repertoire diversity was measured by Shannon entropy, and V-J evenness by the Gini coefficient. A clonotype found in more than one individual was treated as public. The public reads were reanalyzed by TCRdb: fastp trimming at Q25, MiXCR alignment, in-frame beta chains only. Each record represents a unique CDR3 protein, reported with the most common genes and DNA among its rows. TCRdb's processing, not the authors', yielded these V and J calls. This sample lists 300,000 to 500,000 distinct CDR3 sequences; about 20% were detected once. In total, the top ten clones hold about a fifth of the sample.

The source was peripheral blood mononuclear cells (PBMCs), collected when the disease was refractory, from a patient treated with antithyroid drugs. This chain is built from TRBV15 and TRBJ1-2, with the D gene uncertain. The TCR comes from a female donor with Graves disease. For the CDR3, the sequence is CATSRDLGLGYGYTF. The DNA reads TGTGCCACCAGCAGAGATTTAGGGCTTGGATATGGCTACACCTTC.